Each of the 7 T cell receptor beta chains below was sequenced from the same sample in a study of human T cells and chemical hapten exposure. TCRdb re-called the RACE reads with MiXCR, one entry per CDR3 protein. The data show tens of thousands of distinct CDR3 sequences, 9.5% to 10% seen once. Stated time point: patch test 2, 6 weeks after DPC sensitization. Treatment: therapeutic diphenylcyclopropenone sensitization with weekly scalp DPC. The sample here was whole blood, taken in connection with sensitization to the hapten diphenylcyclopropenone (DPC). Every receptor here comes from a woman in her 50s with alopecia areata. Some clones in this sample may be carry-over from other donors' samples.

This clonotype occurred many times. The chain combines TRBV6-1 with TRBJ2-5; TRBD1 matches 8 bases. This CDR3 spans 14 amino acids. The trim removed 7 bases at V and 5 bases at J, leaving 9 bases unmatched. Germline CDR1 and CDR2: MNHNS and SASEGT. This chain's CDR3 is CASNRQGTGETQYF. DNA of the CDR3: TGTGCCAGCAACCGACAGGGGACGGGTGAGACCCAGTACTTC.

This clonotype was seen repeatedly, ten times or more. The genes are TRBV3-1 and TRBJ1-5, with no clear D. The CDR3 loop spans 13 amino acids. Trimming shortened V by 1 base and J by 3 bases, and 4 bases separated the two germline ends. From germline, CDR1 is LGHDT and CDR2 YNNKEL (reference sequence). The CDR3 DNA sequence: TGTGCCAGCAGCCAAGTCTCCAATCAGCCCCAGCATTTT. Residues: CASSQVSNQPQHF.

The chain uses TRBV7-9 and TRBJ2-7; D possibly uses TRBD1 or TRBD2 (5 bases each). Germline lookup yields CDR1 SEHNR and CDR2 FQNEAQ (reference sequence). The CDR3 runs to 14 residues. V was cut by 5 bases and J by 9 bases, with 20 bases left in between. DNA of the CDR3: TGTGCCAGCAGCGTAGGGACCCTACGAGAACGGCAGTACTTC. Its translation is CASSVGTLRERQYF.

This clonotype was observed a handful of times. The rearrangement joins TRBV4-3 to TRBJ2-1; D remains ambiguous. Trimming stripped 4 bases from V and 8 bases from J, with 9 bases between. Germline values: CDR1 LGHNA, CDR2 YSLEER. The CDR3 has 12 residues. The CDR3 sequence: CASSLKYDEQFF. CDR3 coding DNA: TGCGCCAGCAGCCTGAAGTACGATGAGCAGTTCTTC.

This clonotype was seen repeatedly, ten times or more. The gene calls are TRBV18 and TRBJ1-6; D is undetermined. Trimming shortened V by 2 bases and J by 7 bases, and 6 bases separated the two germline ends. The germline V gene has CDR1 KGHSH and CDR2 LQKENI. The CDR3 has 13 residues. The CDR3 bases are TGTGCCAGCTCACCAGCACAAAATTCACCCCTCCACTTT. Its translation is CASSPAQNSPLHF.

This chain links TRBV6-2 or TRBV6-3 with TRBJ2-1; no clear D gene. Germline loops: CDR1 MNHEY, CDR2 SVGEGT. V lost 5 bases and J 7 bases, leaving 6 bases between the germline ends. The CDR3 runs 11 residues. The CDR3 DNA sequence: TGTGCCAGCAGTGTGATGAATGAGCAGTTCTTC. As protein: CASSVMNEQFF.

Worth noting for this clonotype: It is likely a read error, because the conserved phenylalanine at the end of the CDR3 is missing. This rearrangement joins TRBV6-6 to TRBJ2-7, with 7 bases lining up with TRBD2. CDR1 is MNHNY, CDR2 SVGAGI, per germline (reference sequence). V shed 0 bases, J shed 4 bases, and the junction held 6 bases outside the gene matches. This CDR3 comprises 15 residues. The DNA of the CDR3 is TGTGCCAGCAGTTACTCTAAGGCGGGGGAGTACGAGCAGTACTTA. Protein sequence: CASSYSKAGEYEQYL.